This entry lists 5 T cell receptor beta chains sequenced from one sample in a study of cytomegalovirus exposure and HLA in healthy donors. TCRdb keeps only in-frame clones here, not all; method: immunoSEQ multiplex PCR. The sample has roughly 58,000 clones; about nine tenths are singletons. The material sequenced was PBMCs. The receptors come from a man between 18 and 35 years old in good health and CMV-seronegative.

The chain recombines TRBV28 with TRBJ2-3; 11 bases align to TRBD2. After removal of 5 bases from V and 5 bases from J, the junction contained 12 bases not matched to a gene. Germline V gene data show CDR1 as MDHEN and CDR2 as SYDVKM. This CDR3 spans 17 amino acids. CDR3 residues: CASSLGLASGRRDTQYF. The CDR3 nucleotides read TGTGCCAGCAGTCTCGGGTTGGCTAGCGGGAGGCGAGATACGCAGTATTTT.

The chain is built from TRBV28 and TRBJ1-2; TRBD1 agrees at 8 bases. The CDR3 has 14 residues. Germline assignment: CDR1 MDHEN and CDR2 SYDVKM. V was clipped by 5 bases and J by 3 bases; unmatched bases: 5. CDR3 in amino acids: CASSPPGQDYGYTF. The CDR3, as DNA: TGTGCCAGCAGTCCGCCGGGACAGGACTATGGCTACACCTTC.

The J gene is TRBJ2-3, the V gene TRBV5-5; D ambiguous. This CDR3 has 15 residues. CDR1 and CDR2 from the germline V gene are SGHKS and YYEKEE (reference sequence). Trimming removed 0 bases at V and 4 bases at J, with 12 bases between. In DNA form, the CDR3 reads TGTGCCAGCAGCTTGGGGGTGTTCGGGTCAGATACGCAGTATTTT. This encodes CASSLGVFGSDTQYF.

The chain recombines TRBV4-1 with TRBJ2-1, with D unclear. V lost 3 bases to trimming and J lost 5 bases, with 5 bases between them. From germline, CDR1 is MGHRA and CDR2 YSYEKL. This CDR3 contains 12 residues. This CDR3 is CASSHEDNEQFF. The CDR3 coding sequence is TGCGCCAGCAGCCACGAGGACAATGAGCAGTTCTTC.

This chain connects TRBV11-2 to TRBJ2-2, with D maybe TRBD2 (5 bases). Germline CDR1 and CDR2: SGHAT and FQNNGV. This CDR3 is built from 17 residues. The germline V and J ends were trimmed by 0 bases and 2 bases, with 13 bases remaining between them. CDR3 nucleotide sequence: TGTGCCAGCAGCTTAGATCCGCAGCGGAGTAACACCGGGGAGCTGTTTTTT. This translates into CASSLDPQRSNTGELFF.